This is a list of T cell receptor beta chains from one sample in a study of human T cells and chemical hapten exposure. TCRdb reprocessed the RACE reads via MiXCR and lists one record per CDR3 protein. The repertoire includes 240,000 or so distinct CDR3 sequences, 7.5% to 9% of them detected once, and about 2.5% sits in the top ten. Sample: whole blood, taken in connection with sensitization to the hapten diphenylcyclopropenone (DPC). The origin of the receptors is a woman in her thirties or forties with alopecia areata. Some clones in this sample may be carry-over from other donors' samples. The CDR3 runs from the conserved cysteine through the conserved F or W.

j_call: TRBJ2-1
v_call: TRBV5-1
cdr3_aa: CASSWTVGDYNEQFF

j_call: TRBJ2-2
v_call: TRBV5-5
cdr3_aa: CASSLTGSGTGELFF

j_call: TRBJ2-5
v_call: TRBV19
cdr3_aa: CASTPWEGSETQYF

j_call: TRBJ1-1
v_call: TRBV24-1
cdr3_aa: CATAGTGRRDTEAFF

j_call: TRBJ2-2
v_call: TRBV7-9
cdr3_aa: CASSPKITAGGELFF

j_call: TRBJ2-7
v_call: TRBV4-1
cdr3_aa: CASSQVSGQGYEQYF

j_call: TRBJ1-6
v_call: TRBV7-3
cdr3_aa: CASSLNVREALHF

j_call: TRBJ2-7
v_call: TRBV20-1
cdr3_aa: CSAPAGGPLHEQYF

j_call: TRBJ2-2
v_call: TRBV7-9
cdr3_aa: CASSLEPQGATGELFF

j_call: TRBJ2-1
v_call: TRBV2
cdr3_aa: CASRGTREGGNEQFF

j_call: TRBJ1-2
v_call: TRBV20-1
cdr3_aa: CSARLGLNYGYTF

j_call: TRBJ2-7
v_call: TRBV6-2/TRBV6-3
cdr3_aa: CASSYHKGGEQYF

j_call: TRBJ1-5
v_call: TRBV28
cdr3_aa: CASSLQAQPQHF

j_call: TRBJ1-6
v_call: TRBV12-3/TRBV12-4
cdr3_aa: CASSLGPGHNSPLHF

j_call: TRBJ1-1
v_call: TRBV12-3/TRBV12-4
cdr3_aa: CASGLKQGAAEAFF

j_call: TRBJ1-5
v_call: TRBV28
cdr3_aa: CASSPSLGNQPQHF

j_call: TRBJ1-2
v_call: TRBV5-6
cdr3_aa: CASRFDNYGYTF

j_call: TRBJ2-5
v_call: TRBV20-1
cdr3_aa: CSARVPARKTQYF

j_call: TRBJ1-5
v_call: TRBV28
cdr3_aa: CASTWRRRAPQHF

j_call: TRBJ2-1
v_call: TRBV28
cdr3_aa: CASSSPSGRARRNEQFF

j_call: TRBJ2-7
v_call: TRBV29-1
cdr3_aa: CSVVKLRGGGSLREQYF

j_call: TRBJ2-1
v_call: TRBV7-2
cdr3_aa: CASSSMTSGSFNEQFF

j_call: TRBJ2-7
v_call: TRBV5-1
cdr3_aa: CASSLYPSYEQYF

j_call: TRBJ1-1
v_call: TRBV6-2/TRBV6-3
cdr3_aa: CASSYSPKTLRGEAFF

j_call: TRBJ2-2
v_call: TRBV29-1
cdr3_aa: CSVRNRGVGNTGELFF

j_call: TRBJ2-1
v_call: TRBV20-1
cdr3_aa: CSARERGSYNEQFF

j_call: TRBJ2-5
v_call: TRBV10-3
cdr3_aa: CAIKGSDQETQYF

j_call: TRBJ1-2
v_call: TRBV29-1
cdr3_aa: CSAGQGFNYGYTF

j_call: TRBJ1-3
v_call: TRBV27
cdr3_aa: CASSSLGRGALSGNTIYF

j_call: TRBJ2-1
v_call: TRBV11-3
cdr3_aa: CASSLNDVGEQFF

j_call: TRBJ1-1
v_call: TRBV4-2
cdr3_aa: CASSQVGGMNTEAFF

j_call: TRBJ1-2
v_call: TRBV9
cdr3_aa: CASSVASTGDRVYTF

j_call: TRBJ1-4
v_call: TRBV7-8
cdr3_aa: CASSPRGGSRPTNEKLFF

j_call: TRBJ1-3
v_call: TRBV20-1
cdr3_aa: CSATPGQRNTIYF

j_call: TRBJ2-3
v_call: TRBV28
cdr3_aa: CASRPAMGRGDTQYF

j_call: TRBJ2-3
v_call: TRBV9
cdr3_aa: CASSSRTSGNLRTDTQYF

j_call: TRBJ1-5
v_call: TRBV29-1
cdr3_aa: CSVPRDNPRANQPQHF

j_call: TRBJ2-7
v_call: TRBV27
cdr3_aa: CASRTGTDPAYEQYF

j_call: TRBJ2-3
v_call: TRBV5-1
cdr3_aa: CASSPGTGGSTDTQYF

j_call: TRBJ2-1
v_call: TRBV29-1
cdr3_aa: CSVGTFNNEQFF

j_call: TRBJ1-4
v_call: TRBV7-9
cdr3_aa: CASSFDVGEKLFF

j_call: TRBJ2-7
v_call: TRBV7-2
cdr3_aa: CASSPYMTSYEQYF

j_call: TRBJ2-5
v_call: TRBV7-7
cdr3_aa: CASSLGGTYQETQYF

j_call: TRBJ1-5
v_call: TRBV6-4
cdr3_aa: CASSDSSARGRSQPQHF

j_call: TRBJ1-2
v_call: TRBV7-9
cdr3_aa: CASSFLSEGGYTF

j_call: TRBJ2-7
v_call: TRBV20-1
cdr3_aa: CSARATSGRVDEQYF

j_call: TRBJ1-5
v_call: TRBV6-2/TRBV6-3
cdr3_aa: CASRGMTGAYNQPQHF

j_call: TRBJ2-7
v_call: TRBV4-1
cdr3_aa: CASSLYWTGNTYEQYF

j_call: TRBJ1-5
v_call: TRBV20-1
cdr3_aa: CSARVLAAPGGNQPQHF

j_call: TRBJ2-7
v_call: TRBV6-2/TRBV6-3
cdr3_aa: CASRPGLAGGNEQYF

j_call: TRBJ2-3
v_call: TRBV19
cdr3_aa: CASSPRTTGYSTDTQYF

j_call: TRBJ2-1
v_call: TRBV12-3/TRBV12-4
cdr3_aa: CASRRQGSNEQFF

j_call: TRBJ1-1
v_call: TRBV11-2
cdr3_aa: CASSLAVGVTEAFF